The 10 T cell receptor beta chains given below trace back to one sample, sequenced in a study of T cells in women clearing cervical HPV infection. The table came from immunoSEQ multiplex PCR; TCRdb's copy has only in-frame clones and leaves some out. This listing includes under 40,000 clones. Source material: blood buffy coat. The origin of the receptors is a woman between 18 and 75 years old with a cervical HPV16 infection that either progressed to CIN3+ or cleared (not recorded which).

The DNA read from the CDR3 is TGTGCCAGTAGTACGGGAGAGACC. It specifies CASSTGET. The entire CDR3 is CASSTGETQYF. The chain has TRBV19 and TRBJ2-5; D gene unclear. The read stops 3 residues short of the end of the CDR3; the missing end is completed from the germline J gene. There are 11 residues in the CDR3. In germline, CDR1 is LNHDA, CDR2 SQIVND (reference sequence). Trimming removed 4 bases at V and 4 bases at J, with 4 bases between.

As regards this clone: Read data end 3 residues before the CDR3 end; the end is taken from the germline J gene. The chain uses TRBV7-9 and TRBJ2-1, with a tentative D call TRBD2 (6 bases). CDR1 and CDR2 (germline): SEHNR, FQNEAQ (reference sequence). This CDR3 region has 15 residues. V lost 1 base to trimming and J lost 4 bases, with 11 bases between them. The part of the CDR3 DNA that was read is TGTGCCAGCAGCTTAGGGGTAGCGGCATACAATGAG. This gives the protein CASSLGVAAYNE. The whole CDR3 is CASSLGVAAYNEQFF.

Remarks on this clone: One end of the junction fails to match germline, which may point to a read error. The missing CDR3 end, 3 residues past where the read stops, is filled in from the germline J gene. Other nucleotide sequences from this sample produce the same CDR3. The rearrangement joins TRBV7-7 to TRBJ2-5, with D possibly TRBD2 on 5 matching bases. Germline V lookup: CDR1 SSHAT, CDR2 FNYEAQ (reference sequence). This CDR3 is 13 amino acids long. The CDR3 is CASSTAVQETQYF. Incomplete CDR3 DNA: TGTGCTAGCAGTACAGCGGTCCAAGAGACC.

In regard to this clone: The read comes to an end 3 residues before the CDR3 does, leaving the germline J gene to fill in the end. The rearrangement links TRBV7-9 to TRBJ2-7; 9 nucleotides line up with TRBD1. Germline V gives CDR1 SEHNR, CDR2 FQNEAQ (reference sequence). This CDR3 region has 15 residues. With V trimmed by 4 bases and J by 4 bases, 8 bases remained unmatched. The sequenced part of the CDR3 DNA is TGTGCCAGCAGCTGGGACAGGGATCAAAGTTACGAG. It yields the protein CASSWDRDQSYE. The CDR3 in full is CASSWDRDQSYEQYF.

Notes on this clone: Sequencing ends 3 residues short of the CDR3 end; the germline J gene provides the rest. The V gene is TRBV2, the J gene TRBJ2-1; possible D gene TRBD1, 5 bases. Germline assignment: CDR1 SNHLY and CDR2 FYNNEI. The CDR3 totals 16 residues. Trimming shortened V by 5 bases and J by 2 bases, and 16 bases separated the two germline ends. Partial CDR3 DNA: TGTGCCAGCAGTTACAGCGACCAGGGCACCTACAATGAG. Encoded protein: CASSYSDQGTYNE. The whole CDR3 protein is CASSYSDQGTYNEQFF.

A remark on this clone: The CDR3 end is not reached by the read, which stops 3 residues before it; the germline J gene fills it in. The chain is built from TRBV7-8 and TRBJ1-2, with D possibly being TRBD1 (5 bases). This CDR3 has 15 amino acids. Between the trimmed V and J ends, which lost 7 bases and 6 bases, there was a span of 21 bases. Per germline, CDR1 SGHVS and CDR2 FQNEAQ. Partial CDR3 DNA: TGTGCCAGCACCTGGACACCCGGGGGAGGGAATGGC. Amino acids: CASTWTPGGGNG. The full CDR3 is CASTWTPGGGNGYTF.

The chain's CDR3 is CASSDVLAGDYEQYF. CDR3 DNA (partial): TGTGCCAGCAGTGACGTACTAGCGGGAGACTACGAG. The chain couples TRBV6-2 or TRBV6-3 to TRBJ2-7, with 11 positions matching TRBD2. The CDR3 end falls 3 residues outside the read, so it is completed with the germline J gene. Per the germline V gene, CDR1 is MNHEY and CDR2 is SVGEGT. V trimming: 5 bases; J trimming: 3 bases; junction bases outside the gene matches: 6. The CDR3 runs 15 residues.

Points on this clone: The read falls 3 residues short of the CDR3 end, and the missing part is taken from the germline J gene. The chain recombines TRBV7-2 with TRBJ2-4; 10 bases are shared with TRBD2. The length of the CDR3 is 15 residues. V dropped 2 bases and J dropped 8; count of bases not matched to a gene: 6. Germline values: CDR1 SGHTA, CDR2 FQGNSA. The covered CDR3 bases are TGTGCCAGCAGCTTAACTAGCGGGATCACCGACATT. Translating gives CASSLTSGITDI. The complete CDR3 reads CASSLTSGITDIQYF.

CDR3 in amino acids: CASSEVARGRTDTQYF. The CDR3 bases that were read are TGTGCCAGCAGTGAAGTCGCCAGGGGCAGGACAGATACG. The chain is built from TRBV6-1 and TRBJ2-3, with TRBD1 as a possible D gene (6 bases). Read data end 3 residues before the CDR3 end; the end is taken from the germline J gene. Looked up from germline, CDR1 is MNHNS and CDR2 is SASEGT. The V gene lost 1 base and the J gene lost 3 bases, with 14 bases spanning the gap. The CDR3 runs 16 residues.

The sequenced part of the CDR3 DNA is TGTGCCAGCAGCACCCTTACAGGGAGATCCTACGAG. The encoded protein is CASSTLTGRSYE. Given in full, the CDR3 is CASSTLTGRSYEQYF. V is TRBV6-2 or TRBV6-3 and J is TRBJ2-7; perhaps TRBD1 as D (6 bases). The read falls 3 residues short of the CDR3 end, and the missing part is taken from the germline J gene. The V end was cut by 6 bases, the J end by 1 base, with 16 bases between. The CDR3 length is 15 residues. Looked up from germline, CDR1 is MNHEY and CDR2 is SVGEGT.